This paragraph covers one T cell receptor beta chain sequence. This record comes from a study of shared clonotypes between healthy human individuals. Profiling relied on immunoSEQ multiplex PCR, and the TCRdb table lists in-frame clones only, not all of them. Counted here are 2 million to 2.5 million clones, 95% occurring once; the ten biggest clones make up 0.13%. This CDR3 contains 17 residues. The germline V gene has CDR1 SGDLS and CDR2 YYNGEE. The ends lost 0 bases at V and 5 bases at J; junction bases unmatched: 5. The receptor was isolated from a man aged 18 to 35 in good health. Sample: naive CD4+ T cells sorted from blood. The subset here: CD45RA+ positively selected. The V gene is TRBV9, the J gene TRBJ2-2; 12 bases line up with TRBD2. CDR3 nucleotides: TGTGCCAGCAGCGTAGATACTAGCGGGAGGAGTACCGGGGAGCTGTTTTTT. Translation: CASSVDTSGRSTGELFF.